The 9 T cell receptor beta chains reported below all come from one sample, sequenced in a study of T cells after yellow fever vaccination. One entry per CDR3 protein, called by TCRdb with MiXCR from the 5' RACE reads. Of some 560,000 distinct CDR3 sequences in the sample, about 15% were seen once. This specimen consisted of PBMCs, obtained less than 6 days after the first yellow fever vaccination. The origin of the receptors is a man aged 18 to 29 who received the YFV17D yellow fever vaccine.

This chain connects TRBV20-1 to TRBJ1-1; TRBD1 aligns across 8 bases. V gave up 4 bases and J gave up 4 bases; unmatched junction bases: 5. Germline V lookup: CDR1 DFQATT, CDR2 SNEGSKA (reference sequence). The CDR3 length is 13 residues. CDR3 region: CSATQGAGTEAFF. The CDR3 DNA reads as TGCAGTGCTACCCAGGGGGCGGGCACTGAAGCTTTCTTT.

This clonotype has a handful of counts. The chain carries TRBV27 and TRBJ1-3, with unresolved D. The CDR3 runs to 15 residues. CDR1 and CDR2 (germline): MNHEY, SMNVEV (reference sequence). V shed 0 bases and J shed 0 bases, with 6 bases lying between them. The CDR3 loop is CASSLSTGSGNTIYF. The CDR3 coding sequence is TGTGCCAGCAGTTTATCGACGGGCTCTGGAAACACCATATATTTT.

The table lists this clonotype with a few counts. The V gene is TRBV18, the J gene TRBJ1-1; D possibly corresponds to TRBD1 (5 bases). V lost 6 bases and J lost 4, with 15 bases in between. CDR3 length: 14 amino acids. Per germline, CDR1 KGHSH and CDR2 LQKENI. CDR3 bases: TGTGCCAGCTCGGCTACAGGTCCCAGCACTGAAGCTTTCTTT. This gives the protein CASSATGPSTEAFF.

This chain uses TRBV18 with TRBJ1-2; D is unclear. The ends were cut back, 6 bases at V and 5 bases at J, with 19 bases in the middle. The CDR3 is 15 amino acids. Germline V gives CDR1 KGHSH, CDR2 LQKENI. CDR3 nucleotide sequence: TGTGCCAGCTCCCAAAGAGCGGGGATCAAGTATGGCTACACCTTC. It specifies CASSQRAGIKYGYTF.

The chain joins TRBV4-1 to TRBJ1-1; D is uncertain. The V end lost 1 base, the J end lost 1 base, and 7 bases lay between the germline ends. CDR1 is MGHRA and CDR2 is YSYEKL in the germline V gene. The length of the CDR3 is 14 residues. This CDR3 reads CASSQVERNTEAFF. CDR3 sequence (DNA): TGCGCCAGCAGCCAAGTTGAGAGGAACACTGAAGCTTTCTTT.

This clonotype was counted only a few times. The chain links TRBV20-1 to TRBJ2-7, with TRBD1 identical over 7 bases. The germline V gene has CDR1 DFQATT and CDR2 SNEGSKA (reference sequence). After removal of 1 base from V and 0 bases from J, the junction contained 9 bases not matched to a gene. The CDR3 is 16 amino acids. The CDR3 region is CSARGSPQGSSYEQYF. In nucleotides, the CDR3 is TGCAGTGCTAGAGGATCACCACAGGGGAGCTCCTACGAGCAGTACTTC.

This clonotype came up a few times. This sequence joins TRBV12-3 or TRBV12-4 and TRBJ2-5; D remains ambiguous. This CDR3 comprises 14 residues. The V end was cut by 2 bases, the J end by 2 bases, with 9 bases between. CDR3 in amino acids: CASSLSSRQETQYF. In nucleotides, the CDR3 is TGTGCCAGCAGTTTAAGTTCCAGACAAGAGACCCAGTACTTC.

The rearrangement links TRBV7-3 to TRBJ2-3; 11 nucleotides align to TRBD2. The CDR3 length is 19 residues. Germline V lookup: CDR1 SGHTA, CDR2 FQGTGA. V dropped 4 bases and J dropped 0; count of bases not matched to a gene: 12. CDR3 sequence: CASSSIPGTSGVSTDTQYF. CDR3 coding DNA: TGTGCCAGCAGCTCCATCCCCGGGACTAGCGGAGTTAGCACAGATACGCAGTATTTT.

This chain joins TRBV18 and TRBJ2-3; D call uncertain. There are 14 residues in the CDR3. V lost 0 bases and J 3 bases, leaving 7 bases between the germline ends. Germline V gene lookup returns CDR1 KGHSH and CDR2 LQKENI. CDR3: CASSPPFSTDTQYF. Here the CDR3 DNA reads TGTGCCAGCTCACCACCGTTCTCTACAGATACGCAGTATTTT.